The rows below give T cell receptor beta chains drawn from one sample of a study of CD8 T cells in Susac syndrome. TCRdb re-derived calls from the immunoSEQ multiplex PCR reads in MiXCR, one entry per CDR3 protein. The sample lists about 280,000 distinct CDR3 sequences, about 85% seen once, with about 0.11% in the top ten. Sequencing input: CD8+ T cells from PBMCs. The receptors shown here come from a human donor with multiple sclerosis. The CDR3 runs from the conserved cysteine through the conserved F or W. The D gene is left open where the match is weak. Only some rows state a clone size, as once, few, many or a class for expanded clones.

. | . | TRBJ1-3 | TRBV7-9 | CASLSAAESSGNTIYF | TGTGCCAGCCTCTCAGCAGCGGAGAGCTCTGGAAACACCATATATTTT
. | TRBD1 | TRBJ1-1 | TRBV20-1 | CSALMTGVKNTEAFF | TGCAGTGCTCTTATGACAGGGGTAAAGAACACTGAAGCTTTCTTT
once | . | TRBJ2-2 | TRBV10-3 | CAISESWSAAGELFF | TGTGCCATCAGTGAGTCCTGGAGCGCGGCCGGGGAGCTGTTTTTT
few | . | TRBJ2-1 | TRBV20-1 | CSARGSENYNEQFF | TGCAGTGCTAGAGGTAGCGAGAACTACAATGAGCAGTTCTTC
. | . | TRBJ1-5 | TRBV15 | CATSIRRGQPQHF | TGTGCCACCAGCATCAGGAGGGGTCAGCCCCAGCATTTT
. | . | TRBJ2-1 | TRBV12-3/TRBV12-4 | CASSLLGLPPGDEQFF | TGTGCCAGCAGTCTCCTGGGACTCCCCCCGGGAGATGAGCAGTTCTTC
. | . | TRBJ2-5 | TRBV12-3/TRBV12-4 | CASSFRQDRETQYF | TGTGCCAGCAGTTTCCGACAGGACCGAGAGACCCAGTACTTC
. | . | TRBJ1-2 | TRBV30 | CAWSVRTRIKYGYTF | TGTGCCTGGAGTGTACGCACAAGGATCAAGTATGGCTACACCTTC
few | . | TRBJ2-7 | TRBV7-8 | CASSLSAGHYEQYF | TGTGCCAGCAGCTTATCAGCGGGCCACTACGAGCAGTACTTC
. | . | TRBJ2-4 | TRBV2 | CASSEQGIGAELAKNIQYF | TGTGCCAGCAGTGAGCAGGGGATCGGAGCGGAGCTAGCCAAAAACATTCAGTACTTC
. | TRBD1 | TRBJ2-7 | TRBV20-1 | CSANPGQGYEQYF | TGCAGTGCTAACCCGGGACAGGGCTACGAGCAGTACTTC
. | . | TRBJ2-5 | TRBV11-3 | CASIEGGYSGPFSQYF | TGTGCCAGCATCGAGGGGGGCTACTCGGGGCCTTTTAGTCAGTACTTC
once | TRBD2 | TRBJ2-3 | TRBV27 | CASSPASGEYTDTQYF | TGTGCCAGCAGTCCCGCTAGCGGGGAGTACACAGATACGCAGTATTTT
. | . | TRBJ2-6 | TRBV7-9 | CASSYRERESSGANVLTF | TGTGCCAGCAGCTACAGAGAGAGGGAAAGTTCTGGGGCCAACGTCCTGACTTTC
. | TRBD1 | TRBJ2-5 | TRBV6-1 | CASSPRGLLHQETQYF | TGTGCCAGCAGTCCCAGGGGGCTCCTACACCAAGAGACCCAGTACTTC
. | TRBD2 | TRBJ2-7 | TRBV20-1 | CSARPNRPSGRDEQYF | TGCAGTGCTAGACCCAACCGACCTAGCGGAAGGGACGAGCAGTACTTC
. | . | TRBJ1-6 | TRBV12-3/TRBV12-4 | CASTVGSYRDSPLHF | TGTGCCAGCACCGTGGGGTCCTACCGGGATTCACCCCTCCACTTT
few | . | TRBJ1-2 | TRBV19 | CASSDSYGYTF | TGTGCCAGTAGTGACAGTTATGGCTACACCTTC
. | . | TRBJ1-6 | TRBV24-1 | CATSEDPGPANSPLHF | TGTGCCACCAGTGAGGATCCGGGACCGGCTAATTCACCCCTCCACTTT
. | . | TRBJ2-7 | TRBV9 | CASSLSGPGDEQYF | TGTGCCAGCAGCCTCAGTGGTCCAGGGGACGAGCAGTACTTC
. | . | TRBJ2-1 | TRBV2 | CASSDETRGRVEQFF | TGTGCCAGCAGTGATGAAACTAGAGGGAGAGTTGAGCAGTTCTTC
. | . | TRBJ1-5 | TRBV28 | CASSPPSATEGSRGQPQHF | TGTGCCAGCAGTCCTCCCTCTGCGACAGAGGGATCAAGGGGTCAGCCCCAGCATTTT
once | . | TRBJ2-1 | TRBV25-1 | CASSVRPFYNEQFF | TGTGCCAGCAGTGTGCGGCCGTTCTACAATGAGCAGTTCTTC
. | . | TRBJ2-3 | TRBV29-1 | CSVMGPLDLGTQYF | TGCAGCGTGATGGGACCTCTTGATTTGGGTACGCAGTATTTT
. | . | TRBJ2-3 | TRBV10-1 | CARALSRPGTDTQYF | TGCGCCAGGGCCCTAAGCAGGCCGGGCACAGATACGCAGTATTTT
. | . | TRBJ2-7 | TRBV28 | CASRDRQSTGREQYF | TGTGCCAGCAGGGACCGACAAAGTACTGGTCGCGAGCAGTACTTC
. | . | TRBJ2-7 | TRBV19 | CASTRGTAGGYEQYF | TGTGCCAGTACCCGGGGGACAGCCGGCGGGTACGAGCAGTACTTC
. | . | TRBJ1-2 | TRBV7-9 | CASSSALRGAQGGYTF | TGTGCCAGCAGCTCCGCCCTTAGAGGGGCGCAGGGCGGCTACACCTTC
. | . | TRBJ1-5 | TRBV24-1 | CATSGAEDQPQHF | TGTGCCACCAGTGGGGCAGAGGATCAGCCCCAGCATTTT
. | . | TRBJ2-3 | TRBV7-9 | CASSFETATDTQYF | TGTGCCAGCAGCTTCGAGACAGCCACAGATACGCAGTATTTT
. | TRBD2 | TRBJ2-2 | TRBV7-3 | CASSLRTSGTGELFF | TGTGCCAGCAGCTTAAGGACTAGCGGCACCGGGGAGCTGTTTTTT
. | TRBD1 | TRBJ2-5 | TRBV28 | CASSLRDRGETQYF | TGTGCCAGCAGTTTGCGGGACAGGGGAGAGACCCAGTACTTC
. | . | TRBJ1-4 | TRBV27 | CASSPVPGRGEKLFF | TGTGCCAGCAGCCCCGTCCCGGGACGTGGTGAAAAACTGTTTTTT
. | TRBD2 | TRBJ2-3 | TRBV5-1 | CASSGLGLADTDTQYF | TGCGCCAGCAGCGGGCTCGGGCTAGCGGACACAGATACGCAGTATTTT
. | . | TRBJ2-1 | TRBV28 | CASSFVRNEQFF | TGTGCCAGCAGTTTTGTGCGCAATGAGCAGTTCTTC
. | TRBD2 | TRBJ2-5 | TRBV6-5 | CASSHGRGAERVTQYF | TGTGCCAGCAGTCACGGGAGGGGGGCCGAGCGCGTGACCCAGTACTTC
. | . | TRBJ2-7 | TRBV7-3 | CASSLTGGDNEQYF | TGTGCCAGCAGCTTAACTGGGGGTGATAACGAGCAGTACTTC
. | . | TRBJ1-5 | TRBV30 | CAWTSTSDQPQHF | TGTGCCTGGACCTCGACATCCGATCAGCCCCAGCATTTT
. | TRBD1 | TRBJ2-7 | TRBV5-1 | CASSLEGGVYEQYF | TGCGCCAGCAGCTTGGAAGGGGGCGTTTACGAGCAGTACTTC
. | TRBD2 | TRBJ2-7 | TRBV6-1 | CASSNRDYFYEQYF | TGTGCCAGCAGTAACCGGGACTATTTCTACGAGCAGTACTTC
. | . | TRBJ1-2 | TRBV19 | CASGYRDDYGYTF | TGTGCCAGTGGATACCGGGACGACTATGGCTACACCTTC
. | . | TRBJ2-2 | TRBV19 | CASKGELFF | TGTGCCAGTAAGGGGGAGCTGTTTTTT
. | TRBD2 | TRBJ2-7 | TRBV29-1 | CSAAGLAGALLSYEQYF | TGCAGCGCGGCTGGACTAGCGGGGGCCCTACTTTCCTACGAGCAGTACTTC
. | . | TRBJ2-1 | TRBV18 | CASSPPGRDYNEQFF | TGTGCCAGCTCACCACCCGGGAGAGATTACAATGAGCAGTTCTTC
few | . | TRBJ2-7 | TRBV6-2/TRBV6-3 | CASSYFNEQYF | TGTGCCAGCAGTTACTTTAACGAGCAGTACTTC
. | TRBD2 | TRBJ2-5 | TRBV9 | CASSEGTSGRGRETQYF | TGTGCCAGCAGCGAGGGGACTAGCGGGAGGGGAAGAGAGACCCAGTACTTC